The 22 T cell receptor beta chains below come from one sample, sequenced in a study of blood T cell repertoires in COVID-19. The repertoire was sequenced with immunoSEQ multiplex PCR; TCRdb's copy has only in-frame clones and lacks some. Here the sample spans roughly 150,000 clones, around four fifths being singletons. Sequenced sample: peripheral blood. The receptors stem from a woman aged 80 or older with COVID-19, enrolled during active disease.

This clone was seen a handful of times. The CDR3 is CASSPRDSHGYTF. CDR3 DNA sequence: TGTGCCAGCTCACCTAGGGACAGCCATGGCTACACCTTC. V gene TRBV18 combines with J gene TRBJ1-2; 7 bases align to TRBD1. The CDR3 totals 13 residues. V lost 3 bases, J lost 6 bases, and 4 bases stayed unmatched. Germline lookup yields CDR1 KGHSH and CDR2 LQKENI. The full variable domain, its missing parts supplied by reference TRBV18 and TRBJ1-2, is NAGVMQNPRHLVRRRGQEARLRCSPMKGHSHVYWYRQLPEEGLKFMVYLQKENIIDESGMPKERFSAEFPKEGPSILRIQQVVRGDSAAYFCASSPRDSHGYTFGSGTRLTVV.

The chain recombines TRBV4-1 with TRBJ1-4, with 7 positions matching TRBD1. The CDR3 consists of 17 residues. J was trimmed by 2 bases and V by 4 bases; bases with no gene match: 10. Germline V gives CDR1 MGHRA, CDR2 YSYEKL. CDR3 in amino acids: CASSLGTAAPTNEKLFF. CDR3 DNA: TGCGCCAGCAGCCTCGGGACAGCGGCCCCCACTAATGAAAAACTGTTTTTT.

The V call is TRBV27, the J call TRBJ1-2, with D unresolved. The CDR3 runs to 13 residues. Trimming took off 0 bases at V and 8 bases at J, with 10 bases between the two ends. Per the germline V gene, CDR1 is MNHEY and CDR2 is SMNVEV (reference sequence). The CDR3 loop reads CASSLSTVSGYTF. The CDR3 region has the DNA TGTGCCAGCAGTTTATCCACAGTGTCGGGCTACACCTTC.

This clone was observed a single time. V is TRBV24-1 and J is TRBJ1-2; TRBD1 matches 7 bases. Trimming cost V 9 bases and J 7 bases; bases outside gene matches: 7. The CDR3 totals 12 residues. Germline V gene sequence: CDR1 KGHDR, CDR2 SFDVKD. In DNA, the CDR3 is TGTGCCACCGGGCAGGGGGGAGGTGGCTACACCTTC. Translation gives CATGQGGGGYTF.

This clone was observed a handful of times. This chain joins TRBV5-6 and TRBJ2-7; maybe TRBD1 (5 bases). There are 15 residues in the CDR3. With 3 bases removed from V and 2 bases from J, the gap between germline ends came to 15 bases. CDR1 is SGHDT, CDR2 YYEEEE, per germline. The chain's CDR3 is CASSSTGLRTYEQYF. The CDR3 coding sequence is TGTGCCAGCAGCTCTACAGGTCTCCGAACCTACGAGCAGTACTTC.

This clone was recorded only once. The chain employs TRBV20-1 and TRBJ1-2; D is perhaps TRBD1 (5 bases). Per the germline V gene, CDR1 is DFQATT and CDR2 is SNEGSKA (reference sequence). Trimming shortened V by 3 bases and J by 6 bases, and 11 bases separated the two germline ends. CDR3 length equals 12 residues. CDR3 sequence (DNA): TGCAGTGCTAGTAGGGGTAGTGATGGCTACACCTTC. Protein: CSASRGSDGYTF.

This clone was seen only once. This sample includes further DNA sequences coding for the same CDR3. The chain employs TRBV6-1 and TRBJ1-1, with D perhaps matching TRBD1 (5 bases). The CDR3 has 17 residues. The germline V gene has CDR1 MNHNS and CDR2 SASEGT. Trimming cost V 0 bases and J 5 bases, with 19 bases left between them. Written as DNA, the CDR3 is TGTGCCAGCAGTGAAGCACCCGGTTTAGGGGTTGAGACTGAAGCTTTCTTT. It encodes CASSEAPGLGVETEAFF.

This clone was picked up many times. The chain links TRBV10-3 to TRBJ1-2; 10 nucleotides agree with TRBD1. The CDR3 has 17 amino acids. Germline loops: CDR1 ENHRY, CDR2 SYGVKD. Trimming at V came to 5 bases and at J to 5 bases, leaving 14 bases not matched to a gene. The CDR3 DNA reads as TGTGCCATCAGTAGCTGGGACAGGGGAAGGGTTGGGTATGGCTACACCTTC. Its protein product is CAISSWDRGRVGYGYTF.

J is TRBJ2-1 and V is TRBV5-6; TRBD2 might be the D (6 bases). Germline V lookup: CDR1 SGHDT, CDR2 YYEEEE. CDR3 length equals 16 residues. V lost 4 bases to trimming and J lost 10 bases, with 24 bases between them. CDR3 amino acids: CASSVPLTRGLQEQFF. DNA for the CDR3: TGTGCCAGCAGCGTCCCCCTCACGCGGGGCCTACAGGAGCAGTTCTTC.

The V and J genes are TRBV5-6 and TRBJ2-1, with TRBD1 matching over 7 bases. The V gene end was trimmed by 3 bases and the J gene end by 9 bases; junction bases not matched to a gene: 6. The V gene's germline CDR1 is SGHDT and CDR2 YYEEEE. The CDR3 is 13 residues long. In DNA, the CDR3 is TGTGCCAGCAGCTGGACAGGTCGTGGTGAGCAGTTCTTC. It translates to CASSWTGRGEQFF.

V usage is TRBV4-2 and J usage is TRBJ1-4, with 7 bases that match TRBD1. The CDR3 has 15 amino acids. Unmatched junction bases numbered 7, after V lost 1 base and J lost 8 bases. Germline CDR1 and CDR2: LGHNA and YNFKEQ. Written as DNA, the CDR3 is TGTGCCAGCAGCCAAGGTACAGGGGAGCCAGAAAAACTGTTTTTT. Encoded protein: CASSQGTGEPEKLFF.

The chain carries TRBV6-5 and TRBJ1-5, with D perhaps matching TRBD1 (5 bases). The CDR3 is 15 amino acids. Germline lookup yields CDR1 MNHEY and CDR2 SVGAGI. The ends were cut back, 2 bases at V and 2 bases at J, with 10 bases in the middle. CDR3 protein: CASSYTLGGNQPQHF. In nucleotides, the CDR3 is TGTGCCAGCAGTTACACTCTAGGGGGCAATCAGCCCCAGCATTTT.

V and J are TRBV2 and TRBJ2-2; D is possibly TRBD1 (5 bases). Trimming took off 8 bases at V and 6 bases at J, with 10 bases between the two ends. This CDR3 has 12 residues. CDR1 SNHLY and CDR2 FYNNEI come from the germline V gene. The CDR3 DNA reads TGTGCCAGCGTAGGGGCGGCCGGGGAGCTGTTTTTT. It translates to CASVGAAGELFF. The whole variable domain, remainder taken from reference TRBV2 and TRBJ2-2, is EPEVTQTPSHQVTQMGQEVILRCVPISNHLYFYWYRQILGQKVEFLVSFYNNEISEKSEIFDDQFSVERPDGSNFTLKIRSTKLEDSAMYFCASVGAAGELFFGEGSRLTVL.

The rearrangement links TRBV24-1 to TRBJ2-5, with 7 nucleotides matching TRBD2. The junction had 11 bases not matched to a gene; V was cut back by 7 bases and J by 1 base. This CDR3 is 16 amino acids long. In germline, CDR1 is KGHDR, CDR2 SFDVKD. The CDR3 coding sequence is TGTGCCACCAGCCCCACTGGGCTAGCGGCCCAAGAGACCCAGTACTTC. Translation gives CATSPTGLAAQETQYF.

V usage is TRBV18 and J usage is TRBJ1-4, with 7 bases matching TRBD1. V shed 3 bases and J 5 bases; nucleotides not matched to a gene: 3. This CDR3 is built from 14 residues. Germline V lookup: CDR1 KGHSH, CDR2 LQKENI. As DNA, the CDR3 is TGTGCCAGCTCACCGGGACAGCAGAATGAAAAACTGTTTTTT. Translated, it gives CASSPGQQNEKLFF.

This rearrangement joins TRBV7-8 to TRBJ1-2; D is perhaps TRBD1 (6 bases). CDR1 is SGHVS, CDR2 FQNEAQ, per germline. Trimming shortened V by 5 bases and J by 5 bases, and 12 bases separated the two germline ends. The CDR3 has 13 residues. This chain's CDR3 is CASSRRQGYGYTF. The CDR3 region has the DNA TGTGCCAGCAGCAGGAGGCAGGGGTATGGCTACACCTTC.

This chain joins TRBV5-8 and TRBJ1-6, with a possible D match to TRBD1 (5 bases). The CDR3 spans 15 residues. V was pared by 6 bases and J by 10 bases, with 20 bases between. Germline-derived CDR1 and CDR2 are SGHTS and YDEGEE. This CDR3 is CASTWPWRGGSPLHF. CDR3 coding DNA: TGTGCCAGCACCTGGCCATGGAGGGGAGGGTCACCCCTCCACTTT.

The CDR3 DNA reads as TGCGCCAGCAGCCTGGGTACAGCACAAACCGGGGAGCTGTTTTTT. Its translation: CASSLGTAQTGELFF. The J gene is TRBJ2-2, the V gene TRBV4-1; D gene uncertain. V dropped 4 bases and J dropped 5 bases, with 14 bases sitting between them. Germline assignment: CDR1 MGHRA and CDR2 YSYEKL. CDR3 length: 15 amino acids.

CDR3 sequence reads: CASSQDFGLAAGNTIYF. CDR3 DNA: TGCGCCAGCAGCCAAGACTTCGGATTAGCAGCGGGAAACACCATATATTTT. This sequence joins TRBV4-1 and TRBJ1-3; no clear D gene. The CDR3 runs 17 residues. Trimming shortened V by 0 bases and J by 4 bases, and 16 bases separated the two germline ends. CDR1 and CDR2 from the germline V gene are MGHRA and YSYEKL.

The chain has TRBV5-8 and TRBJ1-5; D may be TRBD1 (5 bases). CDR3 length equals 15 residues. The germline V gene has CDR1 SGHTS and CDR2 YDEGEE. V lost 0 bases, J lost 1 base, and 8 bases lay in between. This CDR3 is CASSLAGDSNQPQHF. CDR3 nucleotide sequence: TGTGCCAGCAGCTTGGCGGGGGACAGCAATCAGCCCCAGCATTTT.

The chain employs TRBV25-1 and TRBJ1-2; TRBD1 matches at 7 bases. The CDR3 is 13 residues long. The V and J ends lost 4 bases and 4 bases, in that order; junction bases with no gene match: 3. Germline CDR1 is MGHDK and CDR2 is SYGVNS. CDR3 protein: CASSVQGSYGYTF. DNA for the CDR3: TGTGCCAGCAGTGTACAGGGGAGCTATGGCTACACCTTC.

Here the CDR3 reads CSASADRGIHGYTF. The CDR3 DNA reads as TGCAGTGCTAGTGCAGACAGGGGGATCCATGGCTACACCTTC. The chain links TRBV20-1 to TRBJ1-2; 9 bases fit TRBD1. Germline V lookup: CDR1 DFQATT, CDR2 SNEGSKA (reference sequence). The length of the CDR3 is 14 residues. The ends lost 3 bases at V and 6 bases at J; junction bases unmatched: 8.